Following are 20 T cell receptor beta chains from one sample sequenced in a study of beta chain features in type 1 diabetes. Expressed TCRB transcripts were sequenced because the entire RNA isolate underwent reverse transcription. TCRdb's table, derived via immunoSEQ multiplex PCR, lists solely in-frame clones and lacks some. The table lists 300,000 to 450,000 clones, roughly a fifth of them singletons. The source material was naive CD4+ T cells from blood. Receptors were obtained from a woman younger than 35 in good health.

A few counts support this clone. V is TRBV5-1 and J is TRBJ2-1; 11 bases line up with TRBD2. CDR1 and CDR2 (germline): SGHRS, YFSETQ. The CDR3 is 14 residues long. Trimming removed 3 bases from V and 8 bases from J; junction bases left unmatched: 4. This CDR3 is CASSWGLAVDEQFF. DNA for the CDR3: TGCGCCAGCAGCTGGGGACTAGCGGTGGATGAGCAGTTCTTC.

The V gene is TRBV30, the J gene TRBJ2-1, with TRBD2 matching 8 bases. Trimming cost V 2 bases and J 8 bases; bases outside gene matches: 14. The CDR3 extends over 16 amino acids. The germline CDR1 and CDR2 sequences are GTSNPN and SVGIG (reference sequence). CDR3 amino acids: CAWSLLSGGTADEQFF. The CDR3 nucleotides read TGTGCCTGGAGTCTATTGAGCGGGGGAACCGCCGATGAGCAGTTCTTC.

Concerning this clone: A junction boundary mismatches the germline segment, possibly from a read error. V and J are TRBV7-7 and TRBJ2-3; TRBD1 aligns across 9 bases. The CDR3 is 15 residues long. Germline V gene data show CDR1 as SSHAT and CDR2 as FNYEAQ (reference sequence). CDR3 sequence reads: CASSPGTGSTDTQYF. The CDR3 region has the DNA TGTGCTAGCAGCCCAGGGACAGGGAGCACAGATACGCAGTATTTT. The full variable domain, rest sourced from reference TRBV7-7 and TRBJ2-3, is GAGVSQSPRYKVTKRGQDVTLRCDPISSHATLYWYQQALGQGPEFLTYFNYEAQPDKSGLPSDRFSAERPEGSISTLTIQRTEQRDSAMYRCASSPGTGSTDTQYFGPGTRLTVL.

The sample holds a few counts of this clone. V gene TRBV9 combines with J gene TRBJ1-2, with 7 bases matching TRBD1. V shed 0 bases and J 14 bases; nucleotides not matched to a gene: 7. CDR1 and CDR2 (germline): SGDLS, YYNGEE. The CDR3 loop spans 12 amino acids. CDR3: CASSVVDRAVTF. The CDR3 DNA follows: TGTGCCAGCAGCGTAGTCGACAGGGCTGTTACCTTC.

This clone was seen a handful of times. The chain uses TRBV18 and TRBJ1-1; TRBD1 might be the D (5 bases). CDR3 length: 15 amino acids. V lost 5 bases and J 3 bases, leaving 16 bases between the germline ends. CDR1 is KGHSH, CDR2 LQKENI, per germline. The CDR3, as DNA: TGTGCCAGCTCATCATTCCCGTCCAGGGACACTGAAGCTTTCTTT. Translating gives CASSSFPSRDTEAFF.

J is TRBJ2-1 and V is TRBV10-3; TRBD2 might be the D (6 bases). V shed 3 bases and J shed 2 bases, with 11 bases lying between them. Germline V lookup: CDR1 ENHRY, CDR2 SYGVKD. The CDR3 spans 15 residues. CDR3 sequence: CAISDRAGTYNEQFF. The CDR3 region has the DNA TGTGCCATCAGTGATCGGGCGGGAACCTACAATGAGCAGTTCTTC.

This clone was recorded a few times. The chain is built from TRBV19 and TRBJ2-1, with 10 nucleotides matching TRBD2. V gave up 3 bases and J gave up 4 bases; unmatched junction bases: 6. Germline-derived CDR1 and CDR2 are LNHDA and SQIVND (reference sequence). The CDR3 contains 16 residues. CDR3 nucleotides: TGTGCCAGTAGTATCACTGGACTAGCGGCATACAATGAGCAGTTCTTC. Protein sequence: CASSITGLAAYNEQFF.

This clone occurred a few times. The chain recombines TRBV28 with TRBJ1-2; maybe TRBD1 (6 bases). This CDR3 has 12 amino acids. The V gene's germline CDR1 is MDHEN and CDR2 SYDVKM. Trimming took off 4 bases at V and 6 bases at J, with 9 bases between the two ends. CDR3: CASSYREHGYTF. The CDR3 DNA reads TGTGCCAGCAGTTACAGGGAGCATGGCTACACCTTC.

This chain links TRBV7-8 with TRBJ2-7; no clear D gene. With 5 bases removed from V and 4 bases from J, the gap between germline ends came to 12 bases. CDR3 length: 13 residues. The germline V gene encodes CDR1 SGHVS and CDR2 FQNEAQ. The CDR3 region is CASSARVSYEQYF. The CDR3 DNA follows: TGTGCCAGCAGCGCGAGAGTCTCGTACGAGCAGTACTTC.

The rearrangement uses TRBV5-4 and TRBJ2-7, with 12 bases identical to TRBD2. Per the germline V gene, CDR1 is SGHNT and CDR2 is YYREEE (reference sequence). The junction had 9 bases not matched to a gene; V was cut back by 0 bases and J by 5 bases. The CDR3 has 17 amino acids. The CDR3 DNA reads TGTGCCAGCAGCTTGGAGCGGGCTAGCGGGAGGGGACACGAGCAGTACTTC. Protein product: CASSLERASGRGHEQYF.

The chain employs TRBV29-1 and TRBJ1-1, with D hard to call. The CDR3 is 11 amino acids. V lost 3 bases, J lost 5 bases, and 7 bases lay in between. Germline CDR1 and CDR2: SQVTM and ANQGSEA. The DNA of the CDR3 is TGCAGCGTTGATTCGGGAACTGAAGCTTTCTTT. This gives the protein CSVDSGTEAFF.

This clone appeared a few times. J is TRBJ2-2 and V is TRBV13, with D possibly TRBD1 on 7 matching bases. CDR3 size: 14 residues. From germline, CDR1 is PRHDT and CDR2 FYEKMQ (reference sequence). V lost 5 bases and J 9 bases, leaving 16 bases between the germline ends. DNA for the CDR3: TGTGCCAGCAGCCCGACAGGGAGGAAGCGGGAGCTGTTTTTT. Encoded protein: CASSPTGRKRELFF.

This clone was seen more than once but under ten times. The chain employs TRBV2 and TRBJ1-1; 7 bases are shared with TRBD1. Germline-derived CDR1 and CDR2 are SNHLY and FYNNEI. V shed 6 bases and J 1 base; nucleotides not matched to a gene: 8. CDR3 size: 15 residues. CDR3 amino acids: CASRGVTGSNTEAFF. The CDR3 coding sequence is TGTGCCAGCAGGGGGGTGACAGGGTCGAACACTGAAGCTTTCTTT.

The rearrangement uses TRBV6-5 and TRBJ1-1, with 8 bases lining up with TRBD1. Germline V lookup: CDR1 MNHEY, CDR2 SVGAGI. J gave up 6 bases and V 4 bases, and 7 bases lay outside the gene matches. The CDR3 length is 14 residues. The CDR3 reads CASSSQMTGAEAFF. The CDR3 DNA reads as TGTGCCAGCAGTTCCCAAATGACAGGGGCTGAAGCTTTCTTT.

A few counts support this clone. The V call is TRBV14, the J call TRBJ2-4; perhaps TRBD2 as D (6 bases). Trimming removed 1 base at V and 9 bases at J, with 22 bases between. The CDR3 has 17 amino acids. Germline V gene lookup returns CDR1 SGHDN and CDR2 FVKESK. The CDR3 coding sequence is TGTGCCAGCAGCCAAGGTCTAGCGAGTTGGAGGGAGGCCATTCAGTACTTC. Translated, it gives CASSQGLASWREAIQYF.

The chain uses TRBV7-2 and TRBJ2-3; TRBD2 agrees at 14 bases. The CDR3 loop spans 16 amino acids. Trimming at V came to 5 bases and at J to 2 bases, leaving 3 bases not matched to a gene. Germline assignment: CDR1 SGHTA and CDR2 FQGNSA. The CDR3 bases are TGTGCCAGCAGCCGGACTAGCGGGGGGCCCACAGATACGCAGTATTTT. Translating gives CASSRTSGGPTDTQYF.

The rearrangement uses TRBV4-1 and TRBJ2-6, with TRBD1 identical over 8 bases. CDR1 is MGHRA, CDR2 YSYEKL, per germline. CDR3 length equals 18 residues. The J segment lost 4 bases and the V segment lost 1 base, leaving 9 bases of the junction unmatched. CDR3 sequence: CASSQGAPTGAGANVLTF. In DNA form, the CDR3 reads TGCGCCAGCAGCCAAGGAGCTCCGACAGGGGCAGGGGCCAACGTCCTGACTTTC.

The rearrangement uses TRBV11-2 and TRBJ2-7, with 13 bases lining up with TRBD2. J lost 7 bases, V lost 5 bases, and 8 bases had no gene match. Germline-derived CDR1 and CDR2 are SGHAT and FQNNGV. The CDR3 totals 15 residues. This CDR3 is CASSLGLAGLREQYF. CDR3 in DNA: TGTGCCAGCAGCCTGGGACTAGCGGGACTCCGGGAGCAGTACTTC.

The chain combines TRBV5-1 with TRBJ2-5; the match to TRBD1 covers 9 bases. The V segment lost 3 bases and the J segment 2 bases; nucleotides outside the gene matches: 5. The CDR3 has 15 residues. The germline gives CDR1 SGHRS, CDR2 YFSETQ. CDR3: CASSSRGQGQETQYF. The DNA for the CDR3 is TGCGCCAGCAGCTCCCGTGGACAGGGGCAAGAGACCCAGTACTTC. The variable domain in full, with the rest retrieved from reference TRBV5-1 and TRBJ2-5, is KAGVTQTPRYLIKTRGQQVTLSCSPISGHRSVSWYQQTPGQGLQFLFEYFSETQRNKGNFPGRFSGRQFSNSRSEMNVSTLELGDSALYLCASSSRGQGQETQYFGPGTRLLVL.

The V call is TRBV7-3, the J call TRBJ2-3, with TRBD1 matching 9 bases. J lost 3 bases, V lost 4 bases, and 5 bases had no gene match. CDR3 length: 15 amino acids. The germline V gene encodes CDR1 SGHTA and CDR2 FQGTGA. Here the CDR3 DNA reads TGTGCCAGCAGCTCCGACGGACAGGGGACAGATACGCAGTATTTT. It encodes CASSSDGQGTDTQYF.